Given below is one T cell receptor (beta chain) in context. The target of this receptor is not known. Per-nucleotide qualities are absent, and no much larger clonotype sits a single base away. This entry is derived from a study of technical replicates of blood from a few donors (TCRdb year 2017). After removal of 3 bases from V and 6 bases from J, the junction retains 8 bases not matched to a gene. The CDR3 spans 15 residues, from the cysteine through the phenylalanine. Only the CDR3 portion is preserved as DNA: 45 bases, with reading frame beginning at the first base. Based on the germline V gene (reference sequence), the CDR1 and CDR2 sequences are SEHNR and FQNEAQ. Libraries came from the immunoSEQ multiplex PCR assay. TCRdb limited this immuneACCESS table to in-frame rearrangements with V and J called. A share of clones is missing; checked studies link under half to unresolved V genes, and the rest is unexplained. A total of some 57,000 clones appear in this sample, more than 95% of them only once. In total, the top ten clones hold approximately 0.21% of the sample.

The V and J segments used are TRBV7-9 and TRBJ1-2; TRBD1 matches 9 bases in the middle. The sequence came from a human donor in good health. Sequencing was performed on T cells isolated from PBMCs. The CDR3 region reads CASSLTGTGTNGYTF. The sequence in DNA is TGTGCCAGCAGCTTGACCGGGACAGGGACCAATGGCTACACCTTC.